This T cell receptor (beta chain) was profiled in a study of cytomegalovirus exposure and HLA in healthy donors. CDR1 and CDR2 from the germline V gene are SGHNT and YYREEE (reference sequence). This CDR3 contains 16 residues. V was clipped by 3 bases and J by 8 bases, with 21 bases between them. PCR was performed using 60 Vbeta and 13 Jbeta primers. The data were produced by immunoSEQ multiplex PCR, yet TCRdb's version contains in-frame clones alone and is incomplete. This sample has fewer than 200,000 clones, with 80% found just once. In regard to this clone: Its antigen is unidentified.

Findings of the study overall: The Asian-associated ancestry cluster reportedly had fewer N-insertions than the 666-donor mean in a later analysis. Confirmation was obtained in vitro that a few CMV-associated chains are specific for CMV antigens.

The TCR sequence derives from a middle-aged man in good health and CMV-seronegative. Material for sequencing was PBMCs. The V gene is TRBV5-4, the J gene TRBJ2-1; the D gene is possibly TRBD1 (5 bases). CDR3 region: CASSSRQRMDPDEQFF. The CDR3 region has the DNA TGTGCCAGCAGCTCGAGACAGAGGATGGATCCCGATGAGCAGTTCTTC.